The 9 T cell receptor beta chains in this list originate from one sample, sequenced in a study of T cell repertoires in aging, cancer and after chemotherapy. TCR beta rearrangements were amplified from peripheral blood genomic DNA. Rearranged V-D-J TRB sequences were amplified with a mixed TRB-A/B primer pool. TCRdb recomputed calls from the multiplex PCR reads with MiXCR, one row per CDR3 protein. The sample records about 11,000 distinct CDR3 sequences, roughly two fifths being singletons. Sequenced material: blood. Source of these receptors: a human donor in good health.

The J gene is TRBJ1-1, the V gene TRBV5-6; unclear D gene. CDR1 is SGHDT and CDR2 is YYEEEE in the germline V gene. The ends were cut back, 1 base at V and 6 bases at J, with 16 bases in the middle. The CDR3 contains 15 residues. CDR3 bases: TGTGCCAGCAGCTTGCAAACCCTCTCCGTGGCTGAAGCTTTCTTT. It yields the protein CASSLQTLSVAEAFF.

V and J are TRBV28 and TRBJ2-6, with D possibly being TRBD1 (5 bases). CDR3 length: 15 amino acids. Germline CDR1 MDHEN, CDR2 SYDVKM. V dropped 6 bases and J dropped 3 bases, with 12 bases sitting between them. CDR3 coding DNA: TGTGCCAGCAGACCTCAGGGAAGTGGGGCCAACGTCCTGACTTTC. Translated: CASRPQGSGANVLTF.

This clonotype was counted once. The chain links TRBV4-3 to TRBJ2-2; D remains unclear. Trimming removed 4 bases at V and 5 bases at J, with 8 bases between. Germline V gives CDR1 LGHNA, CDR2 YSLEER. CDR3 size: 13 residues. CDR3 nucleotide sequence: TGCGCCAGCAGCCGGAAAGATACCGGGGAGCTGTTTTTT. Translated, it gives CASSRKDTGELFF.

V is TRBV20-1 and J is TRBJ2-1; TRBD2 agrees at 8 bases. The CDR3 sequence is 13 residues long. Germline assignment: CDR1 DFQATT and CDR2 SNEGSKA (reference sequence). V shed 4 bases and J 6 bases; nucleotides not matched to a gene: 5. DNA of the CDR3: TGCAGTGCTAAGCGGGAGATTATCAATGAGCAGTTCTTC. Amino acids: CSAKREIINEQFF.

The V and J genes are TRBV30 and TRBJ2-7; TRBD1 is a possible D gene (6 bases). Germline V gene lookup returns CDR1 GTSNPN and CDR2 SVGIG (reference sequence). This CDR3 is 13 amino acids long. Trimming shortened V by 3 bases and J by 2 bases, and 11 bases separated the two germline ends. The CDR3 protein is CAWSPGQPYEQYF. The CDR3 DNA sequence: TGTGCCTGGAGCCCTGGACAGCCCTACGAGCAGTACTTC. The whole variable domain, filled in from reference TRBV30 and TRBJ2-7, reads SQTIHQWPATLVQPVGSPLSLECTVEGTSNPNLYWYRQAAGRGLQLLFYSVGIGQISSEVPQNLSASRPQDRQFILSSKKLLLSDSGFYLCAWSPGQPYEQYFGPGTRLTVT.

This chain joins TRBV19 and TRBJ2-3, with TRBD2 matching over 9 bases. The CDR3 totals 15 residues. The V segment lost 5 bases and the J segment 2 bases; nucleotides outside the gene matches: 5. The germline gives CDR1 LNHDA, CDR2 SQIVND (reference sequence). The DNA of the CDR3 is TGTGCCAGTAGTGTCAGCGGGGGGACCACAGATACGCAGTATTTT. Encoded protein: CASSVSGGTTDTQYF.

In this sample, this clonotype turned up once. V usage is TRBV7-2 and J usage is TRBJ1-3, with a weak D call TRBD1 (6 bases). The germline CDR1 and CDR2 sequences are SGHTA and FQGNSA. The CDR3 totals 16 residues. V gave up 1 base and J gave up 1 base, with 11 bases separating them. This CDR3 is CASSLVQGGSGNTIYF. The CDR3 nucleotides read TGTGCCAGCAGCTTAGTTCAAGGGGGTTCTGGAAACACCATATATTTT.

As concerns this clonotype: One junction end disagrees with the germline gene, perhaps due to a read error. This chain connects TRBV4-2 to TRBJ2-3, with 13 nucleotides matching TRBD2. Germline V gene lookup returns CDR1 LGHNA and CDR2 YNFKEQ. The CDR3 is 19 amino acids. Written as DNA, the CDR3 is TGCGCCAGCAGCCAAGAAAGGTCACTAGCGGGAGGGCCCGGAGATACGCAGTATTTT. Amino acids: CASSQERSLAGGPGDTQYF.

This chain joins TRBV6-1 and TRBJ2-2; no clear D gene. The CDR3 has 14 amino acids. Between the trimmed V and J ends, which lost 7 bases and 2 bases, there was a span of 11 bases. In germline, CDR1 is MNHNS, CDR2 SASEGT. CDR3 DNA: TGTGCCAGCACACCTGCTAGAAACACCGGGGAGCTGTTTTTT. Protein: CASTPARNTGELFF.